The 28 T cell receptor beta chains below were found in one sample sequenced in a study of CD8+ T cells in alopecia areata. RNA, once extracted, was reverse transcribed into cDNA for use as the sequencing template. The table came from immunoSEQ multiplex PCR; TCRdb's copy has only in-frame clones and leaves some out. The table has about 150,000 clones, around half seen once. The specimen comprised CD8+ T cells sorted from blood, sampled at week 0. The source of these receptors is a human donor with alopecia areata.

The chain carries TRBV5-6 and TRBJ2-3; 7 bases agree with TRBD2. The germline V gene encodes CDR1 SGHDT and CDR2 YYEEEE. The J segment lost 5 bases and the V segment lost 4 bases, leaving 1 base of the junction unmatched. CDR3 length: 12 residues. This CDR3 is CASSPGGDTQYF. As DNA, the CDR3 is TGTGCCAGCAGCCCGGGGGGAGATACGCAGTATTTT.

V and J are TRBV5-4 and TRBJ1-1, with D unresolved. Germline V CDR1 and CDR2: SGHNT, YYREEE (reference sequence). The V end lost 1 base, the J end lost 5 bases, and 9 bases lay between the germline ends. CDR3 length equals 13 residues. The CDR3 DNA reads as TGTGCCAGCAGCTTGATGGCCGGGACTGAAGCTTTCTTT. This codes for CASSLMAGTEAFF.

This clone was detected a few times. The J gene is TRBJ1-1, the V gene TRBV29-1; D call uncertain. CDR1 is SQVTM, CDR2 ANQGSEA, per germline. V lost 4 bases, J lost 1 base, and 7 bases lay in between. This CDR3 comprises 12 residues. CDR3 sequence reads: CSVVSENTEAFF. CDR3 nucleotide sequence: TGCAGCGTTGTCTCTGAGAACACTGAAGCTTTCTTT.

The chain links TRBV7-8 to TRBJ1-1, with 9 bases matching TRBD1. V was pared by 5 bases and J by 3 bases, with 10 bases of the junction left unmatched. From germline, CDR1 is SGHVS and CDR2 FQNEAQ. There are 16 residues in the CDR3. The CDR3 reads CASSPLRQGGHTEAFF. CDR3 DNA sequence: TGTGCCAGCAGCCCCCTCCGACAGGGGGGTCACACTGAAGCTTTCTTT.

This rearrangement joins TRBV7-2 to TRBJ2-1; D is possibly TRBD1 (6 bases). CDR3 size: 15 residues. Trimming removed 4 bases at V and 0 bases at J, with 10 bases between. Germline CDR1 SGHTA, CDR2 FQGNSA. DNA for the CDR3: TGTGCCAGCAGCTATACGACAGGCTCCTACAATGAGCAGTTCTTC. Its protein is CASSYTTGSYNEQFF.

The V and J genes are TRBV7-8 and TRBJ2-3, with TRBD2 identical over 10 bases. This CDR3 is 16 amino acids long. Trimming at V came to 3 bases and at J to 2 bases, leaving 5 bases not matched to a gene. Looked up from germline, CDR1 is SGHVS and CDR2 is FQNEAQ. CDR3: CASSFRSGGDTDTQYF. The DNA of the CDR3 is TGTGCCAGCAGCTTTCGGAGCGGGGGGGACACAGATACGCAGTATTTT.

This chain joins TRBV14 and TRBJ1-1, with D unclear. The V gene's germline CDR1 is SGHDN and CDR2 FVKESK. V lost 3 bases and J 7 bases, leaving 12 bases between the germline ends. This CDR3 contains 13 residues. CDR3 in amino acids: CASSHLEDREAFF. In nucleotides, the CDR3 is TGTGCCAGCAGCCATTTAGAGGACCGTGAAGCTTTCTTT.

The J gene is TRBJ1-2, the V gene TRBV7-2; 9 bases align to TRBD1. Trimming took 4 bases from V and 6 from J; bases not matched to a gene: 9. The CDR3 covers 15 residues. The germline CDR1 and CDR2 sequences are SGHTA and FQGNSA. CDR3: CASSSFGTGMDGYTF. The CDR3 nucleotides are TGTGCCAGCAGCTCCTTCGGGACAGGGATGGATGGCTACACCTTC.

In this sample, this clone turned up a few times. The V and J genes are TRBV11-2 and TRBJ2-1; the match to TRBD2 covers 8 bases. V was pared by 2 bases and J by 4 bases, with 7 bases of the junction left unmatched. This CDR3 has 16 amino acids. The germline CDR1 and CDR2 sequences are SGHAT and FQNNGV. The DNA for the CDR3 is TGTGCCAGCAGCTTATCGTCTAGCGGGCCGTACAATGAGCAGTTCTTC. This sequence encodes CASSLSSSGPYNEQFF.

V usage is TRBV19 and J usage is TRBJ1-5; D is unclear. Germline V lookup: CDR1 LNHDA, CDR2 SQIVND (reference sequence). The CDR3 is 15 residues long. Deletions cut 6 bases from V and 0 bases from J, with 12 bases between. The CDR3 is CASSLAPYSNQPQHF. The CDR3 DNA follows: TGTGCCAGTAGCCTCGCGCCGTATAGCAATCAGCCCCAGCATTTT.

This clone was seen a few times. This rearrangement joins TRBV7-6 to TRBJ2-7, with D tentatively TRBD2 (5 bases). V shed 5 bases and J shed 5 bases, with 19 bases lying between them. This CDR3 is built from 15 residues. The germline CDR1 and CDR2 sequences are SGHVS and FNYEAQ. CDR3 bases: TGTGCCAGCAGCCCTTCCGGCCGGGATTCAGACGAGCAGTACTTC. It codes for CASSPSGRDSDEQYF.

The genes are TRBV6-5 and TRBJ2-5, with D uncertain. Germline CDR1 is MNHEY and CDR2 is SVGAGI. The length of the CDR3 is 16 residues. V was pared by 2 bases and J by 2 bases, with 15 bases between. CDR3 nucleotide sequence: TGTGCCAGCAGTTACACGCCGGACCGAAGGCAAGAGACCCAGTACTTC. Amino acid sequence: CASSYTPDRRQETQYF.

CDR3 sequence: CASSLGPGGYTF. CDR3 coding DNA: TGTGCCAGCAGCTTGGGGCCGGGCGGCTACACCTTC. The chain combines TRBV5-4 with TRBJ1-2, with D hard to call. In germline, CDR1 is SGHNT, CDR2 YYREEE (reference sequence). This CDR3 has 12 residues. V shed 0 bases and J shed 8 bases, with 8 bases lying between them. The variable domain in full, with the rest retrieved from reference TRBV5-4 and TRBJ1-2, is ETGVTQSPTHLIKTRGQQVTLRCSSQSGHNTVSWYQQALGQGPQFIFQYYREEENGRGNFPPRFSGLQFPNYSSELNVNALELDDSALYLCASSLGPGGYTFGSGTRLTVV.

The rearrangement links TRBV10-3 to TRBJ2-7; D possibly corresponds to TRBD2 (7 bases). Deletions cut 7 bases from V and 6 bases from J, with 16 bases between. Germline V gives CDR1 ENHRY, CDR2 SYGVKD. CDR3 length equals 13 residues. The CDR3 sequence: CAINEKGGIEQYF. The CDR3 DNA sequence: TGTGCCATCAATGAAAAGGGGGGGATCGAGCAGTACTTC.

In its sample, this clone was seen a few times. DNA for the CDR3: TGTGCCAGTAGTATTCGCCCGGATAACACTGAAGCTTTCTTT. Translation gives CASSIRPDNTEAFF. The chain has TRBV19 and TRBJ1-1; D not resolved. V was pared by 3 bases and J by 2 bases, with 10 bases between. The CDR3 has 14 residues. The germline gives CDR1 LNHDA, CDR2 SQIVND (reference sequence). Drawing the rest from reference TRBV19 and TRBJ1-1, the complete variable domain is DGGITQSPKYLFRKEGQNVTLSCEQNLNHDAMYWYRQDPGQGLRLIYYSQIVNDFQKGDIAEGYSVSREKKESFPLTVTSAQKNPTAFYLCASSIRPDNTEAFFGQGTRLTVV.

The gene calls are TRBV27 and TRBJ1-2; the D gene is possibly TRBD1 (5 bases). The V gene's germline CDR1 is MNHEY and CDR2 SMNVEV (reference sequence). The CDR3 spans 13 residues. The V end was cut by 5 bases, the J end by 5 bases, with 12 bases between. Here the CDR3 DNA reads TGTGCCAGCAGTGAACCCGACAGATATGGCTACACCTTC. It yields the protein CASSEPDRYGYTF.

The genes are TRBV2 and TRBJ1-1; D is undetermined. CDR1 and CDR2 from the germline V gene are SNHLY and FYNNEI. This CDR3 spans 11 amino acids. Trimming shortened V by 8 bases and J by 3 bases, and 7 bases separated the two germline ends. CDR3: CASRADTEAFF. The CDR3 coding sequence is TGTGCCAGCCGAGCGGACACTGAAGCTTTCTTT.

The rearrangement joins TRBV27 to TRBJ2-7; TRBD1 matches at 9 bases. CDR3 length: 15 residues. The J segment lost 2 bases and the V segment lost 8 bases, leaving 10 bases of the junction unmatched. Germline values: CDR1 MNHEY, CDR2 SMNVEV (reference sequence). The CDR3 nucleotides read TGTGCCAGCGCCCTGGGACAGGGCAAAACCTACGAGCAGTACTTC. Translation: CASALGQGKTYEQYF.

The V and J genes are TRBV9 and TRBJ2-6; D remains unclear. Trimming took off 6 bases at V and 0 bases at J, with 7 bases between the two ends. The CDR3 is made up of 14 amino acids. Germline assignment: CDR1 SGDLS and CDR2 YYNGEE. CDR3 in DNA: TGTGCCAGCACTGGGGTCTCTGGGGCCAACGTCCTGACTTTC. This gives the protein CASTGVSGANVLTF.

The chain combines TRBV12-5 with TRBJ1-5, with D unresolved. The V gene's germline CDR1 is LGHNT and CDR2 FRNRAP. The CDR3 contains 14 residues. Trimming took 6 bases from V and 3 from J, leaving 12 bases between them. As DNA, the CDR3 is TGTGCTAGTGGCTGGGGAGGGAACAATCAGCCCCAGCATTTT. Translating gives CASGWGGNNQPQHF.

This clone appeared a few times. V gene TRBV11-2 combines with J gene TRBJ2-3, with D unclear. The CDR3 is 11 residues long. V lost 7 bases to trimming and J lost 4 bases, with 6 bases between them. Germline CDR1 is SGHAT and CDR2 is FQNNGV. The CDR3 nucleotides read TGTGCCAGCAAGGAGTCAGATACGCAGTATTTT. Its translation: CASKESDTQYF.

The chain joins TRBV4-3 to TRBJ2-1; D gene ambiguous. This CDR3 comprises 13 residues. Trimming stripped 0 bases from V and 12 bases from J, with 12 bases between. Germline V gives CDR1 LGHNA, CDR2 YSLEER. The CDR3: CASSQDKADPQFF. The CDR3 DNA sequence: TGCGCCAGCAGCCAAGATAAGGCCGATCCGCAGTTCTTC.

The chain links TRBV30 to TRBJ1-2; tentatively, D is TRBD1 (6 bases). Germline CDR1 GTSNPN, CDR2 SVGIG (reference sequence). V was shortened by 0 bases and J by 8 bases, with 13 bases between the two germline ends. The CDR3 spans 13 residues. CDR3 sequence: CAWSVQTGNGYTF. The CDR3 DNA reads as TGTGCCTGGAGTGTACAAACAGGGAACGGCTACACCTTC.

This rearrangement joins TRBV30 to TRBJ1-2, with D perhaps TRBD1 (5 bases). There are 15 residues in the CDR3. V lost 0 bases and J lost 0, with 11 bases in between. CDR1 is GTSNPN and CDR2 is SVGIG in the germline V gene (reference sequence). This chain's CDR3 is CAWSVQEDPNYGYTF. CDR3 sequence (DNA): TGTGCCTGGAGTGTACAGGAGGATCCTAACTATGGCTACACCTTC.

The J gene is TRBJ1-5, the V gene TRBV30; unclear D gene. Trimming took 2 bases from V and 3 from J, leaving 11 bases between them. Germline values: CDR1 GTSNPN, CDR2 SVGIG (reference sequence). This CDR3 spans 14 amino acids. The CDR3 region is CAWSSGVSNQPQHF. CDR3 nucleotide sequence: TGTGCCTGGAGTAGTGGGGTTTCCAATCAGCCCCAGCATTTT.

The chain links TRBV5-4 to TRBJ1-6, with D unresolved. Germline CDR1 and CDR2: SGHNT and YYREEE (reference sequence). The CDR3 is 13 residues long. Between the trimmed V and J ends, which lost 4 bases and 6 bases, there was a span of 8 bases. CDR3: CASSPEVNSPLHF. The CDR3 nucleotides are TGTGCCAGCAGCCCTGAGGTTAATTCACCCCTCCACTTT. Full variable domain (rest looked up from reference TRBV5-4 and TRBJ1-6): ETGVTQSPTHLIKTRGQQVTLRCSSQSGHNTVSWYQQALGQGPQFIFQYYREEENGRGNFPPRFSGLQFPNYSSELNVNALELDDSALYLCASSPEVNSPLHFGNGTRLTVT.

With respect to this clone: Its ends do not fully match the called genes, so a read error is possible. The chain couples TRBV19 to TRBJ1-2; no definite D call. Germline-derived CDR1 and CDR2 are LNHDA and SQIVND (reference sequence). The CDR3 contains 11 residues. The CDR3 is CASSIGRSIVF. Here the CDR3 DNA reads TGTGCCAGTAGTATCGGACGCAGTATAGTCTTC.

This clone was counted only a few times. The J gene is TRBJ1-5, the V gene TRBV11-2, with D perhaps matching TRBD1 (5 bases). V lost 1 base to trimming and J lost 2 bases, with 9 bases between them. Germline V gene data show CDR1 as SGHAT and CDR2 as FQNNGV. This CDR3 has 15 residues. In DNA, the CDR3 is TGTGCCAGCAGCTTAGGTTCAGGGCGCAATCAGCCCCAGCATTTT. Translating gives CASSLGSGRNQPQHF.